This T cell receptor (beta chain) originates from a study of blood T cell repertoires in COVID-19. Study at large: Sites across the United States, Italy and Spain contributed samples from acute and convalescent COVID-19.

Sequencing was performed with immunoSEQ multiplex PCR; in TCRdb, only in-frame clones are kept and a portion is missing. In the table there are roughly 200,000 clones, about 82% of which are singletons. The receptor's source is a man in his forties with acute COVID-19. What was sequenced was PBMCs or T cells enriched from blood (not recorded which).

In nucleotides, the CDR3 is TGTGCCAGTGGGGGAGGCGGGAAGACCCAGTACTTC. It codes for CASGGGGKTQYF. The chain employs TRBV19 and TRBJ2-5, with D possibly TRBD2 on 6 matching bases. From germline, CDR1 is LNHDA and CDR2 SQIVND (reference sequence). Trimming removed 8 bases at V and 6 bases at J, with 13 bases between. The CDR3 loop spans 12 amino acids.